This T cell receptor (beta chain) appears in the sequencing data of a study of blood T cell repertoires in COVID-19. Sequencing used immunoSEQ multiplex PCR; TCRdb keeps in-frame clones, though not all of them. The sample contains under 55,000 clones, over 75% of which appear only once. CDR3 length equals 15 residues. V dropped 4 bases and J dropped 6; count of bases not matched to a gene: 11. Germline V CDR1 and CDR2: MNHEY, SVGAGI. The chain links TRBV6-5 to TRBJ1-2, with 7 bases lining up with TRBD1. This receptor was identified in a human donor in a cohort sampled during active COVID-19. Specimen: peripheral blood. The CDR3, as DNA: TGTGCCAGCAGTTCCTACCCCTACAGGGGTGATGGCTACACCTTC. It encodes CASSSYPYRGDGYTF.